In this sample, the clone carrying this T cell receptor beta chain turned up once. As yet, its antigen is unknown. This sample stems from a study of shared clonotypes between healthy human individuals. Assay: immunoSEQ multiplex PCR; the TCRdb copy retains only in-frame clones and omits some. The table includes some 2,000,000 clones, over 85% detected once. This CDR3 is built from 15 residues. From germline, CDR1 is MNHNS and CDR2 SASEGT. Trimming took 4 bases from V and 5 from J; bases not matched to a gene: 5. Study outcomes and limitations: Among non-shared clonotypes, generation probabilities were lower than among those shared by all four donors.

The sequence came from a man between 18 and 35 years old in good health. The chain employs TRBV6-1 and TRBJ2-1, with TRBD2 matching 10 bases. Sequenced input: naive CD4+ T cells sorted from blood. Subset defined: CD45RA+ positively selected. DNA for the CDR3: TGTGCCAGCAGTGCGGGACTAGCGTATGACAATGAGCAGTTCTTC. It specifies CASSAGLAYDNEQFF.